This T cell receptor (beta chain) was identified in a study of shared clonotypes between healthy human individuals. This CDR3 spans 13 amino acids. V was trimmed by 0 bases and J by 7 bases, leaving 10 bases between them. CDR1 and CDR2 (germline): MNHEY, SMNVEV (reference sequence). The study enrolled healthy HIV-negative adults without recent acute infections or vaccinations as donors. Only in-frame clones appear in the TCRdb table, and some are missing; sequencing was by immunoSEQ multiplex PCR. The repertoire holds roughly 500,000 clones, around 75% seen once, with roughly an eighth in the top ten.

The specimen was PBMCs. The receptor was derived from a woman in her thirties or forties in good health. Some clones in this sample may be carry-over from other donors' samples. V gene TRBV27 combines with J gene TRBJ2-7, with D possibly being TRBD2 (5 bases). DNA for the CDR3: TGTGCCAGCAGTTTATCGATGAGGGAGGAGCAGTACTTC. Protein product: CASSLSMREEQYF.